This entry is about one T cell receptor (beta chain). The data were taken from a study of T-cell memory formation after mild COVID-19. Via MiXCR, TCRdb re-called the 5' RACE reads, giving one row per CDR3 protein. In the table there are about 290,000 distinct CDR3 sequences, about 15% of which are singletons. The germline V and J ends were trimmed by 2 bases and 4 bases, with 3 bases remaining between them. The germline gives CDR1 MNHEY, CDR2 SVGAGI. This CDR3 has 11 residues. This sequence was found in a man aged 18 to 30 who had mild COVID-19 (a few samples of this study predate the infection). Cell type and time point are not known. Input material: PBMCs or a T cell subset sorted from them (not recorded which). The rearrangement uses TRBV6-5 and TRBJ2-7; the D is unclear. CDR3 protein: CASSYRYEQYF. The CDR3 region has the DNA TGTGCCAGCAGTTACCGATACGAGCAGTACTTC.